This entry lists 5 T cell receptor beta chains sequenced from one sample in a study of OX40 agonist ivuxolimab in advanced cancers. TCRdb's table, derived via immunoSEQ multiplex PCR, lists solely in-frame clones and lacks some. The sample consists of fewer than 70,000 clones, approximately 82% of them appearing once. Sequencing was performed on CD4+ or CD8+ T cells sorted from blood, taken in a trial of the OX40 agonist ivuxolimab. Source of these receptors: an adult with an advanced solid tumor such as melanoma, head and neck, liver or kidney cancer.

This chain joins TRBV27 and TRBJ1-2; TRBD1 matches at 7 bases. The CDR3 runs to 15 residues. CDR1 is MNHEY and CDR2 is SMNVEV in the germline V gene (reference sequence). CDR3 sequence reads: CSFLPGTDKPCGYTF. In nucleotides, the CDR3 is TGTTCCTTCCTCCCCGGGACAGACAAACCCTGTGGCTACACCTTC.

The chain employs TRBV7-2 and TRBJ2-7; D not resolved. Trimming left V 5 bases short and J 2 bases short, with 7 bases between. The CDR3 is 12 residues long. Germline CDR1 SGHTA, CDR2 FQGNSA. The CDR3 bases are TGTGCCAGCAGCGACGTAGCCTACGAGCAGTACTTC. This codes for CASSDVAYEQYF.

This clone was counted once. The chain recombines TRBV30 with TRBJ1-3, with 9 bases lining up with TRBD1. Germline trimming cut 5 bases from V and 8 bases from J; bases unmatched to any gene: 10. The CDR3 has 14 residues. Germline V gene lookup returns CDR1 GTSNPN and CDR2 SVGIG (reference sequence). CDR3 sequence reads: CAWAPGQGKDTIYF. The DNA for the CDR3 is TGTGCCTGGGCCCCGGGACAGGGAAAAGACACCATATATTTT.

The V and J genes are TRBV9 and TRBJ2-3; D might be TRBD1 (5 bases). This CDR3 has 16 residues. Germline values: CDR1 SGDLS, CDR2 YYNGEE. V lost 4 bases, J lost 1 base, and 16 bases lay in between. The DNA of the CDR3 is TGTGCCAGCAGCCTGGGGCCCGCTCCAGGCACAGATACGCAGTATTTT. This gives the protein CASSLGPAPGTDTQYF.

This chain links TRBV5-1 with TRBJ2-7; TRBD2 matches at 13 bases. J was trimmed by 3 bases and V by 0 bases; bases with no gene match: 9. The V gene's germline CDR1 is SGHRS and CDR2 YFSETQ. The CDR3 extends over 18 amino acids. CDR3 protein: CASSLAKTSGGAGYEQYF. The CDR3 nucleotides are TGCGCCAGCAGCTTGGCCAAAACTAGCGGGGGGGCTGGCTACGAGCAGTACTTC.